This T cell receptor beta chain stems from a study of T cells in Graves' hyperthyroidism and ophthalmopathy. Study findings and constraints: The majority of expanded thyroid clonotypes above 0.001 also appeared in blood.

Researchers barred patients who had uncontrolled infection, other autoimmune disease, pregnancy or lactation. V was shortened by 3 bases and J by 5 bases, with 13 bases between the two germline ends. CDR3 length equals 13 residues. The V gene's germline CDR1 is DFQATT and CDR2 SNEGSKA (reference sequence). This clonotype has ten or more counts. The antigen remains undetermined. The CDR3 regions of TCR beta were amplified from RNA transcripts. When the TCR CDR3 underwent first-round RT-PCR, the HTBI primer set was used. TCRdb reanalysed the multiplex PCR reads using MiXCR and keeps one entry per CDR3 protein. The sample lists about 110,000 distinct CDR3 sequences, 16% occurring once.

The sequenced sample was blood. The J gene is TRBJ1-1, the V gene TRBV20-1; D may be TRBD1 (6 bases). The sequence derives from a woman in her forties or fifties with Graves' hyperthyroidism. The CDR3 DNA reads as TGCAGTGCTAGGGGCAGGGGAGAGACTGAAGCTTTCTTT. It yields the protein CSARGRGETEAFF.